These 27 T cell receptor beta chains were sequenced from one sample in a study of regulatory T cells in long-lasting Graves disease. HTBI primers from iRepertoire and Arm-PCR of CDR3 regions yielded the TCR beta libraries. TCRdb analysed the multiplex PCR reads with MiXCR anew, one entry per CDR3 protein. The sample has under 350,000 distinct CDR3 sequences, more than 20% seen once. Time point described: persistent/refractory GD, antithyroid drugs over 5 years with positive TRAb. Extracted PBMC RNA gave rise to the TCR library. The material was peripheral blood mononuclear cells (PBMCs), obtained when the disease was refractory, from a patient treated with antithyroid drugs. These receptors were taken from a female donor with Graves disease.

There are many counts of this clonotype. The chain carries TRBV6-1 and TRBJ1-1; 7 positions agree with TRBD1. Germline loops: CDR1 MNHNS, CDR2 SASEGT. The trim removed 7 bases at V and 1 base at J, leaving 9 bases unmatched. CDR3 length: 15 amino acids. The CDR3: CASNSQGLGNTEAFF. The CDR3, as DNA: TGTGCCAGCAACTCACAGGGGCTAGGGAACACTGAAGCTTTCTTT.

There are many counts of this clonotype. V gene TRBV5-6 combines with J gene TRBJ1-2; 8 bases map to TRBD1. This CDR3 comprises 15 residues. CDR1 is SGHDT, CDR2 YYEEEE, per germline. The junction had 10 bases not matched to a gene; V was cut back by 4 bases and J by 5 bases. CDR3 DNA: TGTGCCAGCAGCGGCGGGGACAGGTTAATTTATGGCTACACCTTC. This translates into CASSGGDRLIYGYTF.

This clonotype was seen only once. Just one base apart from a much larger clone, this may be a read error. This sequence joins TRBV2 and TRBJ1-2; no definite D call. Germline V gene data show CDR1 as SNHLY and CDR2 as FYNNEI. CDR3 length: 11 amino acids. CDR3 nucleotides: TGTGCCAGCAGGGACGGACCGATCTACGCCTTC. Translation: CASRDGPIYAF.

This clonotype was recorded at least ten times. The chain couples TRBV12-3 or TRBV12-4 to TRBJ2-7, with 8 bases aligning to TRBD2. Trimming at V came to 5 bases and at J to 2 bases, leaving 5 bases not matched to a gene. The CDR3 is 14 residues long. The CDR3: CASSPGLGAYEQYF. The CDR3, as DNA: TGTGCCAGCAGTCCGGGACTAGGCGCCTACGAGCAGTACTTC.

The chain recombines TRBV7-2 with TRBJ1-2, with a possible D match to TRBD1 (5 bases). Germline-derived CDR1 and CDR2 are SGHTA and FQGNSA. V was trimmed by 5 bases and J by 1 base, leaving 14 bases between them. CDR3 length equals 15 residues. CDR3 region: CASSPRAGNNYGYTF. CDR3 sequence (DNA): TGTGCCAGCAGCCCCCGAGCAGGGAATAACTATGGCTACACCTTC.

This clonotype has just a few counts. The chain joins TRBV20-1 to TRBJ2-7; weak D call: TRBD2 (5 bases). The V gene lost 6 bases and the J gene lost 3 bases, with 21 bases spanning the gap. Germline V gene lookup returns CDR1 DFQATT and CDR2 SNEGSKA (reference sequence). This CDR3 is built from 15 residues. CDR3 in amino acids: CSATPGGLGSYEQYF. The CDR3 nucleotides are TGCAGTGCCACCCCAGGTGGCCTGGGGAGCTACGAGCAGTACTTC.

This clonotype was observed a handful of times. V usage is TRBV6-1 and J usage is TRBJ2-7; D might be TRBD1 (5 bases). The germline gives CDR1 MNHNS, CDR2 SASEGT. The V end lost 5 bases, the J end lost 2 bases, and 13 bases lay between the germline ends. The CDR3 is 14 residues long. The CDR3 region is CASSYRQFAYEQYF. DNA for the CDR3: TGTGCCAGCAGTTACAGACAGTTCGCCTACGAGCAGTACTTC.

Concerning this clonotype: At one of its ends the junction is not consistent with the germline gene, which may arise from a read error. The chain's CDR3 is CATSRAGTTYKQYF. CDR3 nucleotide sequence: TGTGCCACCAGCAGAGCCGGGACGACCTACAAGCAGTACTTC. The chain couples TRBV15 to TRBJ2-7; tentatively, D is TRBD1 or TRBD2 (5 bases each). CDR1 LNHNV and CDR2 YYDKDF come from the germline V gene (reference sequence). The CDR3 runs 14 residues.

V is TRBV7-2 and J is TRBJ2-7; weak D call: TRBD2 (5 bases). V lost 3 bases to trimming and J lost 2 bases, with 8 bases between them. The length of the CDR3 is 13 residues. Germline values: CDR1 SGHTA, CDR2 FQGNSA. CDR3 coding DNA: TGTGCCAGCAGCTTGATGGAGGCCTACGAGCAGTACTTC. It specifies CASSLMEAYEQYF.

Details on this clonotype: This may stem from a read error, because a much larger clone lies one nucleotide away. This chain joins TRBV18 and TRBJ1-5; D is possibly TRBD1 (6 bases). V shed 0 bases and J shed 7 bases, with 13 bases lying between them. The CDR3 consists of 15 residues. Germline loops: CDR1 KGHSH, CDR2 LQKENI. The CDR3, as DNA: TGTGCCAGCTCACCACCAAGGGGGGTTGACCAGCCCCAGCATTTT. Translated: CASSPPRGVDQPQHF.

This clonotype was counted a few times. The V call is TRBV9, the J call TRBJ2-1, with 9 bases fitting TRBD2. The CDR3 is made up of 14 amino acids. Looked up from germline, CDR1 is SGDLS and CDR2 is YYNGEE. V dropped 3 bases and J dropped 4; count of bases not matched to a gene: 2. The CDR3 DNA is TGTGCCAGCAGCGAGGGACTAGCATACAATGAGCAGTTCTTC. Amino acid sequence: CASSEGLAYNEQFF.

This chain links TRBV4-2 with TRBJ2-7; 8 nucleotides align to TRBD1. The CDR3 contains 15 residues. After removal of 3 bases from V and 4 bases from J, the junction contained 8 bases not matched to a gene. Germline lookup yields CDR1 LGHNA and CDR2 YNFKEQ. Written as DNA, the CDR3 is TGTGCCAGCAGCCATGCGGACAGGGCGGAATACGAGCAGTACTTC. Translating gives CASSHADRAEYEQYF.

The V and J genes are TRBV4-3 and TRBJ2-7; no clear D gene. V was cut by 0 bases and J by 2 bases, with 5 bases left in between. The germline V gene encodes CDR1 LGHNA and CDR2 YSLEER. The CDR3 covers 13 residues. The DNA for the CDR3 is TGCGCCAGCAGCCAAGATACCACCTACGAGCAGTACTTC. Translated: CASSQDTTYEQYF.

V usage is TRBV7-9 and J usage is TRBJ2-5, with TRBD1 as a possible D gene (7 bases). This CDR3 has 16 amino acids. CDR1 and CDR2 from the germline V gene are SEHNR and FQNEAQ (reference sequence). Trimming removed 5 bases at V and 5 bases at J, with 21 bases between. CDR3 sequence (DNA): TGTGCCAGCAGCCCGTCTCAGCCGACAGGGAGGGAGACCCAGTACTTC. Its protein product is CASSPSQPTGRETQYF.

This clonotype was detected a few times. This chain joins TRBV7-8 and TRBJ2-2; D might be TRBD1 (6 bases). V lost 1 base and J 2 bases, leaving 8 bases between the germline ends. This CDR3 contains 15 residues. Germline lookup yields CDR1 SGHVS and CDR2 FQNEAQ. DNA for the CDR3: TGTGCCAGCAGCTTAGTTGGGACAAACACCGGGGAGCTGTTTTTT. Encoded protein: CASSLVGTNTGELFF.

This clonotype was recorded a few times. The rearrangement uses TRBV6-1 and TRBJ2-7; TRBD1 matches 9 bases. This CDR3 has 15 amino acids. Trimming took 7 bases from V and 7 from J; bases not matched to a gene: 14. CDR1 and CDR2 (germline): MNHNS, SASEGT. The CDR3 bases are TGTGCCAGCATTGCAACCGGGACAGGGATGGGGGAGCAGTACTTC. It encodes CASIATGTGMGEQYF.

The gene calls are TRBV18 and TRBJ2-3; 10 nucleotides line up with TRBD2. Unmatched junction bases numbered 8, after V lost 3 bases and J lost 2 bases. CDR1 is KGHSH, CDR2 LQKENI, per germline. This CDR3 contains 17 residues. The CDR3 spells CASSPISGRGDTDTQYF. The CDR3 coding sequence is TGTGCCAGCTCACCCATCAGCGGGAGGGGAGACACAGATACGCAGTATTTT.

V and J are TRBV7-9 and TRBJ2-2; D unclear. Looked up from germline, CDR1 is SEHNR and CDR2 is FQNEAQ (reference sequence). The germline V and J ends were trimmed by 2 bases and 0 bases, with 19 bases remaining between them. This CDR3 contains 19 residues. For the CDR3, the DNA is TGTGCCAGCAGCTTAAGAAGGGATATTTGGGCTCCGAACACCGGGGAGCTGTTTTTT. This gives the protein CASSLRRDIWAPNTGELFF.

This clonotype has a count of ten or more. The V and J genes are TRBV15 and TRBJ1-2; D unclear. The CDR3 is 14 residues long. V lost 0 bases, J lost 1 base, and 6 bases lay in between. The germline gives CDR1 LNHNV, CDR2 YYDKDF (reference sequence). The CDR3: CATSREAFNYGYTF. The CDR3 nucleotides are TGTGCCACCAGCAGAGAGGCGTTTAACTATGGCTACACCTTC.

This clonotype appeared a few times. This chain joins TRBV20-1 and TRBJ2-5; 11 bases line up with TRBD2. The J call is in doubt because the DNA end fits TRBJ2-1 better. The germline V gene has CDR1 DFQATT and CDR2 SNEGSKA (reference sequence). The CDR3 runs to 15 residues. The CDR3 sequence is CSAHEGTSGGNEQFF. The CDR3 DNA sequence: TGCAGTGCCCACGAAGGGACTAGCGGCGGCAATGAGCAGTTCTTC.

This clonotype appeared many times. The J gene is TRBJ1-2, the V gene TRBV5-1, with TRBD1 identical over 8 bases. Germline trimming cut 2 bases from V and 6 bases from J; bases unmatched to any gene: 6. Germline CDR1 SGHRS, CDR2 YFSETQ. The CDR3 totals 14 residues. In DNA, the CDR3 is TGCGCCAGCAGCTTTTACTCAGGGGGCGATGGCTACACCTTC. This sequence encodes CASSFYSGGDGYTF.

The chain joins TRBV15 to TRBJ2-7; 10 bases fit TRBD1. Germline V CDR1 and CDR2: LNHNV, YYDKDF (reference sequence). V shed 1 base, J shed 5 bases, and the junction held 2 bases outside the gene matches. The CDR3 runs 14 residues. CDR3 sequence reads: CATSRGDRGHEQYF. The CDR3 DNA is TGTGCCACCAGCAGAGGGGACAGGGGCCACGAGCAGTACTTC.

This clonotype was detected many times. This chain joins TRBV7-3 and TRBJ2-5; 9 nucleotides match TRBD2. After removal of 1 base from V and 2 bases from J, the junction contained 8 bases not matched to a gene. This CDR3 is 17 amino acids long. CDR1 and CDR2 from the germline V gene are SGHTA and FQGTGA. The DNA for the CDR3 is TGTGCCAGCAGCTTAAATCCGGGGCGGGAGGGACAAGAGACCCAGTACTTC. Protein sequence: CASSLNPGREGQETQYF.

This clonotype was observed at least ten times. The CDR3 protein is CASSPHRGGETQYF. The DNA for the CDR3 is TGTGCCAGCAGTCCGCATCGAGGCGGCGAGACCCAGTACTTC. This chain connects TRBV28 to TRBJ2-5; D unresolved. V lost 5 bases and J lost 5, with 15 bases in between. This CDR3 spans 14 amino acids. From germline, CDR1 is MDHEN and CDR2 SYDVKM. Full variable domain (rest looked up from reference TRBV28 and TRBJ2-5): DVKVTQSSRYLVKRTGEKVFLECVQDMDHENMFWYRQDPGLGLRLIYFSYDVKMKEKGDIPEGYSVSREKKERFSLILESASTNQTSMYLCASSPHRGGETQYFGPGTRLLVL.

CDR3 sequence: CASSLVGPGVEDTQYF. CDR3 bases: TGCGCCAGCAGCTTGGTGGGGCCAGGGGTGGAAGATACGCAGTATTTT. The genes are TRBV5-1 and TRBJ2-3, with D tentatively TRBD1 (6 bases). Germline V gene sequence: CDR1 SGHRS, CDR2 YFSETQ. The CDR3 is made up of 16 amino acids. V was pared by 0 bases and J by 5 bases, with 16 bases between.

Concerning this clonotype: A read error may be the cause here, since a much bigger clone is one base away. The chain uses TRBV7-2 and TRBJ2-4; no clear D. The CDR3 extends over 16 amino acids. Trimming removed 7 bases from V and 0 bases from J, with 16 bases in between. Germline V gene data show CDR1 as SGHTA and CDR2 as FQGNSA. The CDR3 sequence is CASNTTSTLAKNIQYF. The CDR3 DNA is TGTGCCAGCAACACCACCTCGACCTTAGCCAAAAACATTCAGTACTTC.

This clonotype was found many times. This chain joins TRBV6-1 and TRBJ1-2; possibly TRBD1 for D (6 bases). The germline gives CDR1 MNHNS, CDR2 SASEGT. The CDR3 sequence is 15 residues long. Trimming removed 5 bases from V and 2 bases from J, with 15 bases in between. The CDR3 region is CASSTGQLPNYGYTF. CDR3 bases: TGTGCCAGCAGTACCGGACAGCTACCAAACTATGGCTACACCTTC.